The 6 T cell receptor beta chains below come from one sample, sequenced in a study of molecular identifiers for immune sequencing clone quantification. MiXCR, applied by TCRdb to the PCR reads, yields one record per CDR3 protein. The sample comprises 400,000 to 600,000 distinct CDR3 sequences, 20% to 25% of which are singletons, and about 0.84% rests with the top ten. Input material: naive CD8+ T cells from blood, with Jurkat cell RNA spiked in. Subset specified: FACS-sorted CD8+CD4-CCR7+CD45RA+ naive T cells. The receptor source for this set is a human donor in good health. Some libraries in this study had Jurkat cell RNA spiked in.

The chain has TRBV7-9 and TRBJ2-7; tentatively, D is TRBD1 (5 bases). The ends were cut back, 1 base at V and 4 bases at J, with 11 bases in the middle. This CDR3 spans 14 amino acids. The germline CDR1 and CDR2 sequences are SEHNR and FQNEAQ (reference sequence). The DNA for the CDR3 is TGTGCCAGCAGCTTAGGGGGCATATTATACGAGCAGTACTTC. It specifies CASSLGGILYEQYF. The full variable domain, in which reference TRBV7-9 and TRBJ2-7 provide the parts outside the CDR3, is DTGVSQNPRHKITKRGQNVTFRCDPISEHNRLYWYRQTLGQGPEFLTYFQNEAQLEKSRLLSDRFSAERPKGSFSTLEIQRTEQGDSAMYLCASSLGGILYEQYFGPGTRLTVT.

The V call is TRBV18, the J call TRBJ1-1; weak D call: TRBD1 (5 bases). The germline CDR1 and CDR2 sequences are KGHSH and LQKENI. There are 15 residues in the CDR3. Between the trimmed V and J ends, which lost 0 bases and 0 bases, there was a span of 8 bases. CDR3 sequence: CASSPPRQMNTEAFF. As DNA, the CDR3 is TGTGCCAGCTCACCACCGAGACAGATGAACACTGAAGCTTTCTTT.

This clonotype was recorded many times. The V gene is TRBV28, the J gene TRBJ2-7; D remains unclear. This CDR3 is 11 amino acids long. Per germline, CDR1 MDHEN and CDR2 SYDVKM. The germline V and J ends were trimmed by 6 bases and 6 bases, with 9 bases remaining between them. The CDR3 DNA reads as TGTGCCAGCAGCCCCAGCTCCGAGCAGTACTTC. Encoded protein: CASSPSSEQYF.

In regard to this clonotype: A single base separates this from a much larger clone, so it may be a read error. The chain joins TRBV11-2 to TRBJ2-7; no clear D gene. The CDR3 is made up of 12 amino acids. The germline gives CDR1 SGHAT, CDR2 FQNNGV. CDR3 amino acids: CASSLPRHEQHF. DNA for the CDR3: TGTGCCAGCAGCCTACCCCGCCACGAGCAGCACTTC.

This clonotype has a handful of counts. The chain recombines TRBV20-1 with TRBJ2-5; D unresolved. The CDR3 length is 12 residues. The V gene's germline CDR1 is DFQATT and CDR2 SNEGSKA (reference sequence). The V and J ends lost 6 bases and 2 bases respectively, with 10 bases between them. The CDR3 spells CSAQHLQETQYF. CDR3 DNA sequence: TGCAGTGCCCAACATCTGCAAGAGACCCAGTACTTC.

This clonotype was detected ten times or more. This rearrangement joins TRBV12-3 or TRBV12-4 to TRBJ2-1; 10 bases agree with TRBD2. This CDR3 has 20 amino acids. The V and J ends lost 1 base and 3 bases, in that order; junction bases with no gene match: 15. The CDR3 region has the DNA TGTGCCAGCAGTTTAGGGATTAGCGGGGGGCTGACACGGATCTACAATGAGCAGTTCTTC. Protein: CASSLGISGGLTRIYNEQFF.